Below, 26 T cell receptor beta chains from the same sample are listed, as sequenced in a study of low-dose radiotherapy and immunotherapy resistance in tumors. Primers used for first-strand cDNA, a TRAV- and TRBV-specific set, covered both alpha and beta chains. For amplifying TCRs, the PCR ran for approximately 18 cycles with Phusion, which was used together with a constant-region primer and the adapter on the V primers. TCRdb re-derived calls from the reads in MiXCR, one entry per CDR3 protein. The data show about 84,000 distinct CDR3 sequences, 15% to 20% seen once. Indicated time point: after trial treatment. Treatment specified: LDRT plus nivolumab, ipilimumab, low-dose cyclophosphamide and aspirin (RACIN trial). The source material was PBMCs, sampled after low-dose radiotherapy plus immunotherapy. Every receptor here comes from a male donor with prostate cancer.

In regard to this clonotype: A far larger clone differs by one base, so this is likely a read error. The rearrangement joins TRBV5-8 to TRBJ2-1, with D perhaps TRBD2 (7 bases). Germline loops: CDR1 SGHTS, CDR2 YDEGEE. V dropped 5 bases and J dropped 5 bases, with 17 bases sitting between them. The CDR3 extends over 15 amino acids. The CDR3 loop is CASSAVGRGNNEQFF. CDR3 nucleotide sequence: TGTGCCAGCAGTGCCGTGGGGAGGGGGAACAATGAGCAGTTCTTC.

There are many counts of this clonotype. CDR3 in DNA: TGTGCCTGGACGGGACTTCTGAACACCGGGGAGCTGTTTTTT. It translates to CAWTGLLNTGELFF. V gene TRBV30 combines with J gene TRBJ2-2; perhaps TRBD2 as D (6 bases). In germline, CDR1 is GTSNPN, CDR2 SVGIG (reference sequence). The ends were cut back, 4 bases at V and 1 base at J, with 10 bases in the middle. The CDR3 consists of 14 residues.

This clonotype was detected ten times or more. The gene calls are TRBV19 and TRBJ1-2, with D tentatively TRBD1 (6 bases). Germline V gene data show CDR1 as LNHDA and CDR2 as SQIVND (reference sequence). The CDR3 spans 13 residues. V lost 7 bases to trimming and J lost 2 bases, with 11 bases between them. The CDR3 DNA sequence: TGTGCCAGTAATCCGGGGGGCAACTATGGCTACACCTTC. It translates to CASNPGGNYGYTF.

This clonotype was seen ten or more times. The chain combines TRBV7-9 with TRBJ2-5; D may be TRBD2 (6 bases). CDR1 and CDR2 (germline): SEHNR, FQNEAQ (reference sequence). This CDR3 is built from 14 residues. The V end was cut by 1 base, the J end by 5 bases, with 11 bases between. CDR3 protein: CASSLDTSRETQYF. The CDR3 coding sequence is TGTGCCAGCAGCTTAGATACTAGCCGCGAGACCCAGTACTTC.

This clonotype was detected many times. The V call is TRBV19, the J call TRBJ1-1, with a weak D call TRBD1 (6 bases). In germline, CDR1 is LNHDA, CDR2 SQIVND (reference sequence). The CDR3 totals 17 residues. Trimming took 3 bases from V and 0 from J, leaving 17 bases between them. This chain's CDR3 is CASSITPSGVMNTEAFF. CDR3 nucleotide sequence: TGTGCCAGTAGTATTACCCCGTCAGGGGTAATGAACACTGAAGCTTTCTTT.

About this clonotype itself: A clone one base away is much larger, so this may be a read error. The rearrangement joins TRBV7-9 to TRBJ2-1; D call uncertain. Looked up from germline, CDR1 is SEHNR and CDR2 is FQNEAQ (reference sequence). The ends were cut back, 4 bases at V and 5 bases at J, with 15 bases in the middle. The CDR3 is 15 residues long. CDR3 sequence reads: CASSWGLSLNNEQFF. The CDR3 coding sequence is TGTGCCAGCAGCTGGGGATTAAGTCTAAACAATGAGCAGTTCTTC.

This clonotype was observed a few times. It is unclear where the CDR3 begins or ends on the DNA, so no DNA is shown, and the CDR3 is as TCRdb lists it. The rearrangement uses TRBV7-3 and TRBJ2-2. The CDR3 totals 14 residues, both ends included. Germline V gene data show CDR1 as SGHTA and CDR2 as FQGTGA. The CDR3 sequence: CASSLLDTPGSCFF.

This clonotype was detected ten times or more. The chain recombines TRBV28 with TRBJ2-1; a weak D match, TRBD2 (5 bases). Germline-derived CDR1 and CDR2 are MDHEN and SYDVKM. There are 13 residues in the CDR3. Trimming took 5 bases from V and 7 from J, leaving 12 bases between them. The chain's CDR3 is CASSLGRGNEQFF. The CDR3 nucleotides read TGTGCCAGCAGTCTGGGTCGCGGGAATGAGCAGTTCTTC.

The DNA for the CDR3 is TGTGCCAGCAGCCACGGGGGGGCCAGAAGCTACGAGCAGTACTTC. Residues: CASSHGGARSYEQYF. The chain links TRBV4-2 to TRBJ2-7; 8 nucleotides agree with TRBD2. Germline lookup yields CDR1 LGHNA and CDR2 YNFKEQ. The ends lost 3 bases at V and 3 bases at J; junction bases unmatched: 7. The CDR3 runs to 15 residues.

This clonotype was seen ten or more times. The V call is TRBV6-2 or TRBV6-3, the J call TRBJ2-7, with 9 bases matching TRBD1. Per germline, CDR1 MNHEY and CDR2 SVGEGT. With V trimmed by 6 bases and J by 6 bases, 12 bases remained unmatched. The CDR3 has 15 residues. The CDR3 DNA reads as TGTGCCAGCAGCCCCGACCGGGACAGGGACTCCGAGCAGTACTTC. This codes for CASSPDRDRDSEQYF.

The chain combines TRBV10-2 with TRBJ2-2; the match to TRBD1 covers 7 bases. Germline V gene sequence: CDR1 WSHSY, CDR2 SAAADI. After removal of 1 base from V and 6 bases from J, the junction contained 5 bases not matched to a gene. This CDR3 contains 15 residues. Here the CDR3 DNA reads TGCGCCAGCAGTGAGTTAGGGGGCGCGTCCGGGGAGCTGTTTTTT. Its translation is CASSELGGASGELFF.

The CDR3: CASSYRTGSHTQYF. The CDR3, as DNA: TGTGCCAGCAGTTACCGCACGGGCAGCCATACGCAGTATTTT. V is TRBV6-2 or TRBV6-3 and J is TRBJ2-3, with D unresolved. The V end was cut by 2 bases, the J end by 7 bases, with 13 bases between. Germline V gene lookup returns CDR1 MNHEY and CDR2 SVGEGT. The CDR3 length is 14 residues.

This clonotype was found many times. The chain has TRBV5-1 and TRBJ2-7; 8 positions match TRBD2. Germline V gene data show CDR1 as SGHRS and CDR2 as YFSETQ. The CDR3 runs 14 residues. V dropped 3 bases and J dropped 2; count of bases not matched to a gene: 4. In DNA form, the CDR3 reads TGCGCCAGCAGCTCCGGGGGGGCCCCCTACGAGCAGTACTTC. Residues: CASSSGGAPYEQYF.

This clonotype was detected ten times or more. This chain uses TRBV7-2 with TRBJ2-3; 8 positions agree with TRBD2. The CDR3 length is 16 residues. Germline V gene sequence: CDR1 SGHTA, CDR2 FQGNSA. V shed 1 base and J 3 bases; nucleotides not matched to a gene: 6. DNA of the CDR3: TGTGCCAGCAGCTTAGGATTACTAGCGGAAACAGATACGCAGTATTTT. Translation gives CASSLGLLAETDTQYF.

Regarding this clonotype: One base separates it from a far larger clone, so it is likely a read error. This rearrangement joins TRBV29-1 to TRBJ2-1; 10 bases match TRBD1. Germline V lookup: CDR1 SQVTM, CDR2 ANQGSEA. The CDR3 extends over 12 amino acids. V shed 4 bases and J 10 bases; nucleotides not matched to a gene: 4. The CDR3 region is CSVVGQGYEQFF. DNA of the CDR3: TGCAGCGTTGTGGGACAGGGGTACGAGCAGTTCTTC.

To note about this clonotype: This is likely an artifact of a read error, given a far larger clone one base away. The rearrangement links TRBV11-3 to TRBJ2-5, with 9 positions matching TRBD2. The CDR3 contains 14 residues. Germline V gene data show CDR1 as SGHNT and CDR2 as YENEEA. Unmatched junction bases numbered 12, after V lost 5 bases and J lost 11 bases. The DNA of the CDR3 is TGTGCCAGCAGCCCGGGACTAGCCAACAATGAGCAGTACTTC. Translation: CASSPGLANNEQYF. Full variable domain (remainder filled in from reference TRBV11-3 and TRBJ2-5): EAGVVQSPRYKIIEKKQPVAFWCNPISGHNTLYWYLQNLGQGPELLIRYENEEAVDDSQLPKDRFSAERLKGVDSTLKIQPAELGDSAVYLCASSPGLANNEQYFGPGTRLLVL.

This clonotype has a count of ten or more. This chain links TRBV6-5 with TRBJ1-1, with D possibly TRBD1 on 5 matching bases. The V gene's germline CDR1 is MNHEY and CDR2 SVGAGI. The CDR3 runs to 14 residues. V lost 7 bases and J lost 2, with 14 bases in between. CDR3 nucleotides: TGTGCCAGCAAGTTGGGACGTGTTAACACTGAAGCTTTCTTT. Residues: CASKLGRVNTEAFF.

The table lists this clonotype with many counts. This chain uses TRBV5-1 with TRBJ2-5; TRBD1 matches 10 bases. The CDR3 runs to 16 residues. Germline V CDR1 and CDR2: SGHRS, YFSETQ. With V trimmed by 4 bases and J by 0 bases, 6 bases remained unmatched. Here the CDR3 reads CASSLTGTGDQETQYF. The CDR3 DNA is TGCGCCAGCAGCCTGACCGGGACAGGGGACCAAGAGACCCAGTACTTC.

This clonotype was found many times. The CDR3 loop is CAREAVDTQYF. As DNA, the CDR3 is TGTGCCAGGGAAGCAGTAGATACGCAGTATTTT. J is TRBJ2-3 and V is TRBV2; unclear D gene. V lost 9 bases to trimming and J lost 5 bases, with 9 bases between them. The CDR3 is made up of 11 amino acids. The germline V gene encodes CDR1 SNHLY and CDR2 FYNNEI.

This clonotype was observed at least ten times. V usage is TRBV12-3 or TRBV12-4 and J usage is TRBJ2-7, with D tentatively TRBD1 (5 bases). This CDR3 region has 11 residues. Trimming left V 6 bases short and J 5 bases short, with 8 bases between. The CDR3 DNA reads as TGTGCCAGCAGGGGGCGAAACGAGCAGTACTTC. Translating gives CASRGRNEQYF.

This clonotype was counted at least ten times. The rearrangement uses TRBV7-2 and TRBJ2-2, with 10 bases fitting TRBD2. The CDR3 consists of 14 residues. Losses at the gene ends were 5 bases for V and 6 bases for J; bases not matched to a gene: 3. Germline-derived CDR1 and CDR2 are SGHTA and FQGNSA. The CDR3 region is CASSAGLASGELFF. The CDR3 bases are TGTGCCAGCAGCGCGGGACTAGCGTCCGGGGAGCTGTTTTTT. The full variable domain, its missing parts supplied by reference TRBV7-2 and TRBJ2-2, is GAGVSQSPSNKVTEKGKDVELRCDPISGHTALYWYRQSLGQGLEFLIYFQGNSAPDKSGLPSDRFSAERTGGSVSTLTIQRTQQEDSAVYLCASSAGLASGELFFGEGSRLTVL.

This clonotype has a count of ten or more. J is TRBJ2-7 and V is TRBV7-2; D not resolved. V was cut by 5 bases and J by 2 bases, with 13 bases left in between. The CDR3 spans 14 residues. Germline V lookup: CDR1 SGHTA, CDR2 FQGNSA. The CDR3, as DNA: TGTGCCAGCAGCCTTAATGGCCGAACCTACGAGCAGTACTTC. Translated: CASSLNGRTYEQYF.

This clonotype showed up just a few times. Possible read error: a much larger clone is one base away. The chain employs TRBV7-2 and TRBJ2-3; TRBD2 aligns across 7 bases. Germline lookup yields CDR1 SGHTA and CDR2 FQGNSA. Unmatched junction bases numbered 7, after V lost 5 bases and J lost 11 bases. The CDR3 is made up of 12 amino acids. CDR3 bases: TGTGCCAGCAGCGTACTTCGGGAGGTGCAGTATTTT. This codes for CASSVLREVQYF.

The table lists this clonotype with many counts. The rearrangement links TRBV10-3 to TRBJ2-2, with 7 bases identical to TRBD1. The germline gives CDR1 ENHRY, CDR2 SYGVKD. J gave up 7 bases and V 7 bases, and 6 bases lay outside the gene matches. This CDR3 contains 13 residues. CDR3 DNA: TGTGCCATCAATCTACAGGGGAACGGGGAGCTGTTTTTT. It specifies CAINLQGNGELFF.

The table lists this clonotype with many counts. The gene calls are TRBV5-4 and TRBJ2-7; D unclear. This CDR3 spans 13 amino acids. Looked up from germline, CDR1 is SGHNT and CDR2 is YYREEE (reference sequence). Trimming took off 4 bases at V and 5 bases at J, with 13 bases between the two ends. In DNA, the CDR3 is TGTGCCAGCAGCCCGGAAAGGGCCCACGAGCAGTACTTC. It encodes CASSPERAHEQYF.

The sample holds many counts of this clonotype. This CDR3 is CASRPHGGEYGYTF. In nucleotides, the CDR3 is TGTGCCAGCAGACCACATGGGGGAGAGTATGGCTACACCTTC. The J gene is TRBJ1-2, the V gene TRBV6-2 or TRBV6-3; D may be TRBD1 (5 bases). Germline CDR1 reads MNHEY; CDR2 reads SVGEGT. This CDR3 is 14 amino acids long. V gave up 6 bases and J gave up 5 bases, with 16 bases separating them.